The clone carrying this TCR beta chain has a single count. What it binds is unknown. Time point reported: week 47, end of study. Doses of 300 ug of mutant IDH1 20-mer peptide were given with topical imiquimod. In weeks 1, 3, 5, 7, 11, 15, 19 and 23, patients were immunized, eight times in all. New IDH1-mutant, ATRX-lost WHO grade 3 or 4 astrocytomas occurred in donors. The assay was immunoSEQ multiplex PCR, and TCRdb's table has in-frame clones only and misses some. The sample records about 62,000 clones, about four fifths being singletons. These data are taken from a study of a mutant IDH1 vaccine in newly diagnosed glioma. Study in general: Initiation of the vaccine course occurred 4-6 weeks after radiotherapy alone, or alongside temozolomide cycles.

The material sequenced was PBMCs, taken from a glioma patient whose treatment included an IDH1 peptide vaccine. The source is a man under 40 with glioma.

CDR3: CASSSPGDQGSNSPLHF. In DNA, the CDR3 is TGTGCCAGCAGTTCCCCCGGGGATCAGGGTAGTAATTCACCCCTCCACTTT. The chain joins TRBV28 to TRBJ1-6; possible D gene TRBD1, 5 bases. Trimming took 4 bases from V and 6 from J, leaving 19 bases between them. The CDR3 runs 17 residues. Germline V gene data show CDR1 as MDHEN and CDR2 as SYDVKM.